This record concerns one TCR beta chain sequence. Trimming took off 0 bases at V and 6 bases at J, with 14 bases between the two ends. Germline lookup yields CDR1 LGHNA and CDR2 YSLEER. CDR3 length: 15 amino acids. The data are from a study of CD8 T cells in Susac syndrome. An input of 0.5 to 1 ug of RNA was subjected to reverse transcription using random hexamers. TCRdb reanalysed the immunoSEQ multiplex PCR reads using MiXCR and keeps one entry per CDR3 protein. The sample records fewer than 85,000 distinct CDR3 sequences, roughly 94% being singletons. CD8+ and CD4+ T cells circulating in blood were sequenced for TCR beta. The CD8+ and CD4+ T cells were negatively isolated, with the TEMRA cells enriched by FACS.

The sequenced material came from CD8+ T cells from PBMCs. This receptor was identified in a human donor with Susac syndrome. The V call is TRBV4-3, the J call TRBJ1-1; no clear D gene. The CDR3 here is CASSQDRSTKAEAFF. CDR3 sequence (DNA): TGCGCCAGCAGCCAAGATAGGTCCACGAAGGCTGAAGCTTTCTTT.